This T cell receptor beta chain comes out of a study of blood T cell repertoires in COVID-19. About the study: The samples span acute and convalescent COVID-19 from the United States, Italy and Spain.

Self-reported history from a screening survey and questionnaire set each donor's cohort. Original processing notes: How many nucleated cells were present was estimated from reference gene primer amplification. The method was immunoSEQ multiplex PCR; TCRdb's version includes in-frame clones alone and lacks a portion of them. That table supplies the V and J calls and clone size; D and trimming were determined from the DNA. The top ten hold over 3% of the sample, which has about 220,000 clones, roughly 89% seen once. Germline CDR1 MGHRA, CDR2 YSYEKL. This CDR3 spans 14 amino acids. Trimming pared 0 bases from V and 6 bases from J, leaving 11 bases between.

This clonotype originated in a woman between 40 and 55 years old with acute COVID-19. The sequenced material came from PBMCs or T cells enriched from blood (not recorded which). The chain couples TRBV4-1 to TRBJ1-2; D is unclear. CDR3 in DNA: TGCGCCAGCAGCCAAGAGTTTCTCGGGGATGGCTACACCTTC. It specifies CASSQEFLGDGYTF.